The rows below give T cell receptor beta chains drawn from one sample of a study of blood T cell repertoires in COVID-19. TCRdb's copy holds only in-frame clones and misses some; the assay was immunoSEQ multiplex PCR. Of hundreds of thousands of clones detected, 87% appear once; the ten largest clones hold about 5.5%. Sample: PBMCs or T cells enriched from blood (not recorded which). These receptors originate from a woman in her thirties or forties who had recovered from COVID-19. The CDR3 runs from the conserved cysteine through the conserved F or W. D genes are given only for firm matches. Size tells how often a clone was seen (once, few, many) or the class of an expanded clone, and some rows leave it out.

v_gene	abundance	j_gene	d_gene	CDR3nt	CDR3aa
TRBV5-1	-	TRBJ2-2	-	TGCGCCAGCGGGAACAGGGTAGAATCCGGGGAGCTGTTTTTT	CASGNRVESGELFF
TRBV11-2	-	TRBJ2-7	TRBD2	TGTGCCAGCAGCGTTACCGGGACTAGCTTACGAGAGCAGTACTTC	CASSVTGTSLREQYF
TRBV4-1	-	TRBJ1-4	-	TGCGCCAGCAGCCCCACGCGGGGGGACGCTAATGAAAAACTGTTTTTT	CASSPTRGDANEKLFF
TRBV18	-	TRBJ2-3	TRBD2	TGTGCCAGCTCACCGGCTCTAGCGGGCCAAGATACGCAGTATTTT	CASSPALAGQDTQYF
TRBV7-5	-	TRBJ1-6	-	TGTGCCAGAAGCTTAGTAGGAACAGACAACTATAATTCACCCCTCCACTTT	CARSLVGTDNYNSPLHF
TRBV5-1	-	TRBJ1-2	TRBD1	TGCGCCAGCAGCCACGGACAGGGGGCGGGCTATGGCTACACCTTC	CASSHGQGAGYGYTF
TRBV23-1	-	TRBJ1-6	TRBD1	TGCGCCAGCAGATTCTCCGACAGGGAGAAGTCACCCCTCCACTTT	CASRFSDREKSPLHF
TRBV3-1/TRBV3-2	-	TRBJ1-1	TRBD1	TGTGCCAGCAGCCAAGGGGGACAGGGGGCTGGATACACTGAAGCTTTCTTT	CASSQGGQGAGYTEAFF
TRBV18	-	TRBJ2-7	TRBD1	TGTGCCAGCACACCGGGGACAGGGGTCTACGAGCAGTACTTC	CASTPGTGVYEQYF
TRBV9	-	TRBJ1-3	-	TGTGCCAGCAGCGCGCCAGGGCTCGGAAACACCATATATTTT	CASSAPGLGNTIYF
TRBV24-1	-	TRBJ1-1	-	TGTGCCACCTTGGTCGGGGGGCTTTCCTCCGGGCGCACTGAAGCTTTCTTT	CATLVGGLSSGRTEAFF
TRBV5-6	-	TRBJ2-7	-	TGTGCCAGCAGCCCCGACATCCGGGGAGATGAGCAGTACTTC	CASSPDIRGDEQYF
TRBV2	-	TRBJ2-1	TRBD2	TGTGCCAGCGCTAGCGGGAGTGGTGAGCAGTTCTTC	CASASGSGEQFF
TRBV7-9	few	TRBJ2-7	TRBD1	TGTGCCGGCACCGGGACAGGGGGCAAGTCCTACGAGCAGTACTTC	CAGTGTGGKSYEQYF
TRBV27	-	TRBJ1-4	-	TGTGCCAGCGGGCAAGGAGGGTTTAATGAAAAACTGTTTTTT	CASGQGGFNEKLFF
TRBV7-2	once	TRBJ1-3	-	TGTGCCAGCAGCTTAGGGGGCAGTGGAAACACCATATATTTT	CASSLGGSGNTIYF
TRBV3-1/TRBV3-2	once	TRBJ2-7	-	TGTGCCAGCAGCCCAGGGGCGACGGGCGAGCAGTACTTC	CASSPGATGEQYF
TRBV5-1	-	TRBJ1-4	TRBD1	TGCGCCAGCAGCTTACAGGGGGCTAATGAAAAACTGTTTTTT	CASSLQGANEKLFF
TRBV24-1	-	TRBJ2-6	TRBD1	TGTGCCACCAGTGAGACCGGGACAGGGGTCTCTGGGGCCAACGTCCTGACTTTC	CATSETGTGVSGANVLTF
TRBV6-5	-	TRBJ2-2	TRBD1	TGTGCCAGCAGTTGGGACAGGGGGCGGAGAGCGCTGTTTTTT	CASSWDRGRRALFF
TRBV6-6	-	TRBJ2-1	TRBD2	TGTGCCAGCAGTTACCGAATAGCGGGGGGGAATGAGCAGTTCTTC	CASSYRIAGGNEQFF
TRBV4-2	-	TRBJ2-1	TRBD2	TGTGCCAGCAGCCAAGAATTGGTAGCGGGAGTGAATGAGCAGTTCTTC	CASSQELVAGVNEQFF
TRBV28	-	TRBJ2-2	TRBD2	TGTGCCAGCACCCCTACGGTAGCGGGAGGGTACACCGGGGAGCTGTTTTTT	CASTPTVAGGYTGELFF
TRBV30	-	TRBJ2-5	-	TGTGCCTGGACTAGCGAGAGGGGAAAGACCCAGTACTTC	CAWTSERGKTQYF
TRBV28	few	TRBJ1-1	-	TGTGCCAGCCGATACGGCGGGGCTCAGGGCTCGAACACTGAAGCTTTCTTT	CASRYGGAQGSNTEAFF
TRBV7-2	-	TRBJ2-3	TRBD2	TGTGCCAGCAGCTTAGTGGGCCAGCGGGAGGGAAGCACAGATACGCAGTATTTT	CASSLVGQREGSTDTQYF
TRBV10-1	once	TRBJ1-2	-	TGCGCCAGCAGTGAGGACAGAAACTATGGCTACACCTTC	CASSEDRNYGYTF
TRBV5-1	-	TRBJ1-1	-	TGCGCCAGCAGCTTGTCGGCTAGGGGGATGGGCACTGAAGCTTTCTTT	CASSLSARGMGTEAFF
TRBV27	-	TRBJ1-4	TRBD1	TGTGCCAGCAGTTTATATGCCCTACAGGGGGATGAAAAACTGTTTTTT	CASSLYALQGDEKLFF
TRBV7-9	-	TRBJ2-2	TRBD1	TGTGCCAGCAGCTTAGGACAGGGAAGCACCGGGGAGCTGTTTTTT	CASSLGQGSTGELFF
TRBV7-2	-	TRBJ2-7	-	TGTGCCAGCAGCTCAGGACAGTTCTACGAGCAGTACTTC	CASSSGQFYEQYF
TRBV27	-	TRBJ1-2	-	TGTGCCAGCAGTCGGGGTTTTGGGGGGAACTATGGCTACACCTTC	CASSRGFGGNYGYTF
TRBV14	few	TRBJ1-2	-	TGTGCCAGCAGCCAAGATAGAGGGATCTCTGGCTACACCTTC	CASSQDRGISGYTF
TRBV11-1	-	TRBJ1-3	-	TGTGCCAGCAGCGATTTGGCGGATAGAAACACCATATATTTT	CASSDLADRNTIYF
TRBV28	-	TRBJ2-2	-	TGTGCCAGCAGCCGAACAGACAGGTTAGACACCGGGGAGCTGTTTTTT	CASSRTDRLDTGELFF
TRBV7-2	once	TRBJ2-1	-	TGTGCCAGCAGCTTAGGTAATCTAGCCTTTAACTACAATGAGCAGTTCTTC	CASSLGNLAFNYNEQFF
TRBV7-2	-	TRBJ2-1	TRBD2	TGTGCCAGCAGCTTCCGTTCGCTAGCGGGACTAAGCTCCTACAATGAGCAGTTCTTC	CASSFRSLAGLSSYNEQFF
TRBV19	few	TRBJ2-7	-	TGTGCCAGTAGTCTGTCAGGGCCCTCCTACGAGCAGTACTTC	CASSLSGPSYEQYF
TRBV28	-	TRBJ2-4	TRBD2	TGTGCCAGCAGTTCGACTAGCGTGAGGGGACTAGCCAAAAACATTCAGTACTTC	CASSSTSVRGLAKNIQYF
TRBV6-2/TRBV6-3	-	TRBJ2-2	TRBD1	TGTGCCAGCAGTCACGCCGGGACAGGGGCCGGGGAGCTGTTTTTT	CASSHAGTGAGELFF
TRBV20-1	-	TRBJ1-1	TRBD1	TGCAGTGCTAGTTACCTGGGACAGATGAACACTGAAGCTTTCTTT	CSASYLGQMNTEAFF
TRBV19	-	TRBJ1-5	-	TGTGCCAGTAGAGACAGTAGCAATCAGCCCCAGCATTTT	CASRDSSNQPQHF
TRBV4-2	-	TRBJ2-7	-	TGTGCCAGCAGCCAAGATAGGGGCAGCTACGAGCAGTACTTC	CASSQDRGSYEQYF
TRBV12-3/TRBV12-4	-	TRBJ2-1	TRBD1	TGTGCCAGCAGTTTCCGGACAGGGTCAGAGCCGTTCTTC	CASSFRTGSEPFF
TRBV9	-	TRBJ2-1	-	TGTGCCAGCAGCCAACGAGAGGGAGCAGGTTTCAATGAGCAGTTCTTC	CASSQREGAGFNEQFF